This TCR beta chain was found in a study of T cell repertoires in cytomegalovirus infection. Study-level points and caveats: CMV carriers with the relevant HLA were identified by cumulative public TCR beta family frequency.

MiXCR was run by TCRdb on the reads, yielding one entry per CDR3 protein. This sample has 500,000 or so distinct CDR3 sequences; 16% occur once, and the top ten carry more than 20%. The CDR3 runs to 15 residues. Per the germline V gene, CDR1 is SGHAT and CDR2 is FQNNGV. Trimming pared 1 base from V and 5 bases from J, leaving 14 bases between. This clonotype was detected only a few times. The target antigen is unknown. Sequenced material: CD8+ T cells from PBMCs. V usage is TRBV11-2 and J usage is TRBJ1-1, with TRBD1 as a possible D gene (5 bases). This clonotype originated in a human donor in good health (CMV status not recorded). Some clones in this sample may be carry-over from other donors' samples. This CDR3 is CASSLGGGPWTEAFF. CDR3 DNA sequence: TGTGCCAGCAGCTTAGGGGGCGGACCGTGGACTGAAGCTTTCTTT. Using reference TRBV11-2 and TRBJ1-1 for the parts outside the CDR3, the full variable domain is EAGVAQSPRYKIIEKRQSVAFWCNPISGHATLYWYQQILGQGPKLLIQFQNNGVVDDSQLPKDRFSAERLKGVDSTLKIQPAKLEDSAVYLCASSLGGGPWTEAFFGQGTRLTVV.